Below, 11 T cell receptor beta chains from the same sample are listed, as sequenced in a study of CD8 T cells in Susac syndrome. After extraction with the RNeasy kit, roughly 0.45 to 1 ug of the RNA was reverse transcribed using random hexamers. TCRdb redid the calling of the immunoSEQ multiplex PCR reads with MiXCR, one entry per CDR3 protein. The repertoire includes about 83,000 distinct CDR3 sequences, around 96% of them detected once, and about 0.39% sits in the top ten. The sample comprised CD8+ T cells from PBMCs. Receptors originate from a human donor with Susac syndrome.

The CDR3 region is CSARDRDDHEQYV. The CDR3 DNA is TGCAGTGCTAGAGATCGGGACGACCACGAGCAGTACGTC. V is TRBV20-1 and J is TRBJ2-7; either TRBD1 or TRBD2 may supply D (5 bases each). Trimming took 0 bases from V and 5 from J, leaving 11 bases between them. Germline V lookup: CDR1 DFQATT, CDR2 SNEGSKA (reference sequence). This CDR3 has 13 residues.

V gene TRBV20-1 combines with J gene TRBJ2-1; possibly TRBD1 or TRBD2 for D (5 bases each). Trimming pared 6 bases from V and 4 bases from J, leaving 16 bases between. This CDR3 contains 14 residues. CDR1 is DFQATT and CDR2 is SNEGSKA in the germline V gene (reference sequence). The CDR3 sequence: CSASFSGPYNEQFF. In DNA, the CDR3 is TGCAGTGCCAGCTTCTCGGGGCCTTACAATGAGCAGTTCTTC.

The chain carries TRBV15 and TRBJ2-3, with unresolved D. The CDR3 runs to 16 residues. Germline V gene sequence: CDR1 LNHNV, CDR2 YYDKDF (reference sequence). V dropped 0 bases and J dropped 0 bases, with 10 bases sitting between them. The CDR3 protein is CATSREAQPSTDTQYF. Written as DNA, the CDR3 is TGTGCCACCAGCAGAGAGGCCCAGCCCAGCACAGATACGCAGTATTTT.

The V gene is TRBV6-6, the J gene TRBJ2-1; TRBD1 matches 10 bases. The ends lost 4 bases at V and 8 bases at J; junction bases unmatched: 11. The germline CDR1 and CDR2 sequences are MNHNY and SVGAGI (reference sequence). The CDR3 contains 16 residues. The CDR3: CASSFNRDRGFDEQFF. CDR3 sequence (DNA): TGTGCCAGCAGTTTCAACCGGGACAGGGGATTCGATGAGCAGTTCTTC.

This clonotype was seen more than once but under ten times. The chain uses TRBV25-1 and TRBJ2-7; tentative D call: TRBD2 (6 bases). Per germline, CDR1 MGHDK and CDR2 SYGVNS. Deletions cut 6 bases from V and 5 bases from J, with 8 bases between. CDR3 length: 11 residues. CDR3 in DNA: TGTGCCAGCAGCTGGGGGGACGAGCAGTACTTC. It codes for CASSWGDEQYF.

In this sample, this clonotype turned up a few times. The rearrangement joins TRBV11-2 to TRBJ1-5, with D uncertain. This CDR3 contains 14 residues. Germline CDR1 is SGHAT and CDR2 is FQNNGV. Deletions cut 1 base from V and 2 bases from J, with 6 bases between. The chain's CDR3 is CASSLVGRNQPQHF. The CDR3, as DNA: TGTGCCAGCAGCTTAGTGGGCCGCAATCAGCCCCAGCATTTT. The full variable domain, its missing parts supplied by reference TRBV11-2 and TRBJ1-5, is EAGVAQSPRYKIIEKRQSVAFWCNPISGHATLYWYQQILGQGPKLLIQFQNNGVVDDSQLPKDRFSAERLKGVDSTLKIQPAKLEDSAVYLCASSLVGRNQPQHFGDGTRLSIL.

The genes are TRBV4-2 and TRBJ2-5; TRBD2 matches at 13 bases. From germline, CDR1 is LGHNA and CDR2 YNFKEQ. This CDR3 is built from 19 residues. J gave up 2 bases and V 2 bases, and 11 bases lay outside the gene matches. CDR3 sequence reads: CASSQSAIGTSGEQETQYF. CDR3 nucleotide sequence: TGTGCCAGCAGCCAATCCGCCATTGGGACTAGCGGGGAACAAGAGACCCAGTACTTC.

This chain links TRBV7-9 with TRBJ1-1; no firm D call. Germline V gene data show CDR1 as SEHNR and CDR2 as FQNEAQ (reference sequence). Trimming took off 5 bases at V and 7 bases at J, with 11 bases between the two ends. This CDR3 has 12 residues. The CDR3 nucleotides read TGTGCCAGCAGCCGACGAGCAGGTGAAGCTTTCTTT. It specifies CASSRRAGEAFF.

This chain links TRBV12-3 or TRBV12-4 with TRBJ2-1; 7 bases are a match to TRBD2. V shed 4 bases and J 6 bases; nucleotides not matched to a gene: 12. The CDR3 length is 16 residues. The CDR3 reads CASSWGGTQASNEQFF. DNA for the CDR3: TGTGCCAGCAGTTGGGGGGGGACCCAAGCAAGCAATGAGCAGTTCTTC.

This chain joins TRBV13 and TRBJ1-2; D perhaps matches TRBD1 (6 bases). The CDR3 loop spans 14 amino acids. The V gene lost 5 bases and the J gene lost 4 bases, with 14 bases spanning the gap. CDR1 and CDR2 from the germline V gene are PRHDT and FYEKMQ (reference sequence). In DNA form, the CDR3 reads TGTGCCAGCAGCCCACAGGGATTTGGCTATGGCTACACCTTC. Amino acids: CASSPQGFGYGYTF.

CDR3 loop: CSVGLSYNEQFF. The CDR3, as DNA: TGCAGCGTGGGACTTTCCTACAATGAGCAGTTCTTC. The rearrangement joins TRBV29-1 to TRBJ2-1, with a weak D call TRBD2 (6 bases). The CDR3 spans 12 residues. V lost 6 bases and J 1 base, leaving 7 bases between the germline ends. The germline CDR1 and CDR2 sequences are SQVTM and ANQGSEA.